This paragraph reports one T cell receptor beta chain. Its specificity is not known. The sample originates from a study of response to subunit inactivated influenza vaccine. Whole-study findings and limits: Only a handful of new T cells, the authors suggested, are recruited with each seasonal influenza vaccination.

TCRdb reanalysed the RT-PCR reads using MiXCR and keeps one entry per CDR3 protein. The sample includes a few hundred thousand distinct CDR3 sequences, less than 15% seen only once; the top ten take 8.5% to 14%. The CDR3 sequence is 12 residues long. The V and J ends lost 2 bases and 1 base respectively, with 6 bases between them. CDR1 and CDR2 from the germline V gene are GTSNPN and SVGIG (reference sequence). The chain recombines TRBV30 with TRBJ2-7; D is uncertain. This sequence originates from a man between 45 and 60 years old who received an inactivated influenza vaccine. The sample in question was PBMCs from blood, obtained roughly 12 days after vaccination. The CDR3 region is CAWSPGSYEQYF. CDR3 DNA: TGTGCCTGGAGTCCGGGTTCCTACGAGCAGTACTTC.